The 11 T cell receptor beta chains presented below share a single source sample, sequenced in a study of cytomegalovirus exposure and HLA in healthy donors. Researchers ran the PCR with 60 Vbeta and 13 Jbeta primers. This table comes from immunoSEQ multiplex PCR, and its TCRdb copy is limited to in-frame clones, with some not included. The profile shows under 200,000 clones, around 80% of them singletons. Material for sequencing was PBMCs. The receptors stem from a woman aged 40 to 50 in good health and CMV-seronegative.

This chain's CDR3 is CATSRIASGGFQETQYF. The CDR3 DNA reads TGTGCCACCAGCAGAATCGCTAGCGGGGGCTTTCAAGAGACCCAGTACTTC. This chain links TRBV15 with TRBJ2-5, with 10 bases matching TRBD2. The trim removed 2 bases at V and 2 bases at J, leaving 8 bases unmatched. CDR1 is LNHNV and CDR2 is YYDKDF in the germline V gene (reference sequence). This CDR3 spans 17 amino acids.

J is TRBJ2-1 and V is TRBV7-9; tentative D call: TRBD2 (7 bases). Between the trimmed V and J ends, which lost 2 bases and 4 bases, there was a span of 12 bases. Germline CDR1 SEHNR, CDR2 FQNEAQ (reference sequence). The CDR3 covers 15 residues. CDR3 sequence (DNA): TGTGCCAGCAGCTTAACGGGGGGACATTACAATGAGCAGTTCTTC. This encodes CASSLTGGHYNEQFF.

The chain uses TRBV28 and TRBJ2-3; 12 bases align to TRBD1. The CDR3 totals 15 residues. The V gene's germline CDR1 is MDHEN and CDR2 SYDVKM. Unmatched junction bases numbered 6, after V lost 5 bases and J lost 6 bases. CDR3: CASSSAGTGGDTQYF. The CDR3 DNA reads as TGTGCCAGCAGTAGCGCCGGGACAGGGGGCGATACGCAGTATTTT.

In nucleotides, the CDR3 is TGTGCCAGCGGGGGGAATTGGAACACTGAAGCTTTCTTT. Translated: CASGGNWNTEAFF. This chain uses TRBV6-5 with TRBJ1-1, with a possible D match to TRBD1 (5 bases). Germline loops: CDR1 MNHEY, CDR2 SVGAGI. There are 13 residues in the CDR3. The V and J ends lost 8 bases and 1 base respectively, with 11 bases between them.

This clone was seen only a few times. This rearrangement joins TRBV5-1 to TRBJ2-2; 7 nucleotides match TRBD2. Germline lookup yields CDR1 SGHRS and CDR2 YFSETQ. J lost 7 bases, V lost 0 bases, and 0 bases had no gene match. The CDR3 loop spans 13 amino acids. CDR3 protein: CASSLVAGGELFF. CDR3 coding DNA: TGCGCCAGCAGCTTGGTAGCGGGCGGGGAGCTGTTTTTT.

The rearrangement joins TRBV19 to TRBJ1-1, with D unclear. V lost 8 bases, J lost 4 bases, and 11 bases lay in between. Per the germline V gene, CDR1 is LNHDA and CDR2 is SQIVND (reference sequence). The CDR3 loop spans 12 amino acids. The CDR3 DNA reads as TGTGCCAGTGCCCCGCGTGCCACTGAAGCTTTCTTT. This codes for CASAPRATEAFF.

This chain links TRBV27 with TRBJ2-5; TRBD1 agrees at 7 bases. The DNA end is a closer match to TRBJ2-7, so the J assignment may be wrong. CDR3 size: 13 residues. Per germline, CDR1 MNHEY and CDR2 SMNVEV (reference sequence). CDR3 bases: TGTGCCAGCAGTGGACAGGTCTCCTACGAGCAGTACTTC. This codes for CASSGQVSYEQYF.

This clone was counted a few times. This rearrangement joins TRBV4-3 to TRBJ2-7; weak D call: TRBD2 (7 bases). V gave up 0 bases and J gave up 7 bases, with 22 bases separating them. Germline V gene lookup returns CDR1 LGHNA and CDR2 YSLEER. CDR3 length: 17 amino acids. The CDR3 sequence: CASSQESGGGGAGEQYF. As DNA, the CDR3 is TGCGCCAGCAGCCAAGAATCGGGTGGCGGGGGCGCGGGGGAGCAGTACTTC.

The V and J genes are TRBV5-1 and TRBJ1-1, with TRBD1 matching over 7 bases. Germline lookup yields CDR1 SGHRS and CDR2 YFSETQ. The CDR3 runs 16 residues. V dropped 3 bases and J dropped 6; count of bases not matched to a gene: 14. Here the CDR3 reads CASSSGPDRSRSEAFF. The CDR3, as DNA: TGCGCCAGCAGCTCGGGACCGGACAGGTCCAGGTCTGAAGCTTTCTTT. Combining the CDR3 with reference TRBV5-1 and TRBJ1-1 gives the whole variable domain KAGVTQTPRYLIKTRGQQVTLSCSPISGHRSVSWYQQTPGQGLQFLFEYFSETQRNKGNFPGRFSGRQFSNSRSEMNVSTLELGDSALYLCASSSGPDRSRSEAFFGQGTRLTVV.

V is TRBV5-1 and J is TRBJ2-5; D is possibly TRBD1 (6 bases). The V end lost 4 bases, the J end lost 1 base, and 8 bases lay between the germline ends. Per germline, CDR1 SGHRS and CDR2 YFSETQ. The CDR3 sequence is 13 residues long. The CDR3 DNA is TGCGCCAGCAGCCCACAGGGCCAAGAGACCCAGTACTTC. Its translation: CASSPQGQETQYF.

This clone has more than one count but fewer than ten. The CDR3: CASSYSGGNQPQHF. DNA of the CDR3: TGTGCCAGCAGTTACTCAGGGGGCAATCAGCCCCAGCATTTT. J is TRBJ1-5 and V is TRBV6-5; D might be TRBD1 (5 bases). The CDR3 contains 14 residues. The V end lost 0 bases, the J end lost 2 bases, and 5 bases lay between the germline ends. From germline, CDR1 is MNHEY and CDR2 SVGAGI.